The 9 T cell receptor beta chains listed next were all sequenced from one sample in a study of OX40 agonist ivuxolimab in advanced cancers. Repertoires were generated with immunoSEQ multiplex PCR, while TCRdb's copy carries only in-frame clones and drops some. The top ten clones hold roughly 20% of a sample with about 40,000 clones, approximately 80% of them seen once. The sample consisted of CD4+ or CD8+ T cells sorted from blood, taken in a trial of the OX40 agonist ivuxolimab. The source of these receptors is an adult with an advanced solid tumor such as melanoma, head and neck, liver or kidney cancer.

The table lists this clone with a count of one. J is TRBJ1-1 and V is TRBV5-6; possibly TRBD1 for D (5 bases). V was cut by 1 base and J by 3 bases, with 10 bases left in between. CDR1 SGHDT and CDR2 YYEEEE come from the germline V gene. This CDR3 spans 14 amino acids. This chain's CDR3 is CASSLLGVDTEAFF. The CDR3 region has the DNA TGTGCCAGCAGCTTGTTAGGGGTGGACACTGAAGCTTTCTTT.

The gene calls are TRBV6-5 and TRBJ1-4; possible D gene TRBD1, 6 bases. Germline V gene data show CDR1 as MNHEY and CDR2 as SVGAGI. The CDR3 runs 15 residues. V gave up 6 bases and J gave up 6 bases, with 17 bases separating them. CDR3 residues: CASRKRGGVDEKLFF. In DNA form, the CDR3 reads TGTGCCAGCAGGAAAAGGGGGGGTGTTGATGAAAAACTGTTTTTT.

This chain connects TRBV19 to TRBJ2-3; the match to TRBD2 covers 7 bases. The germline CDR1 and CDR2 sequences are LNHDA and SQIVND (reference sequence). J was trimmed by 0 bases and V by 4 bases; bases with no gene match: 7. There are 16 residues in the CDR3. The CDR3 reads CASSTASGISTDTQYF. CDR3 DNA: TGTGCCAGTAGTACCGCGAGCGGGATTAGCACAGATACGCAGTATTTT.

The V gene is TRBV6-5, the J gene TRBJ2-7, with a tentative D call TRBD2 (6 bases). This CDR3 is built from 13 residues. Germline CDR1 is MNHEY and CDR2 is SVGAGI. Trimming took 5 bases from V and 6 from J, leaving 14 bases between them. CDR3: CASSTQEGGEQYF. CDR3 DNA: TGTGCCAGCAGTACCCAGGAGGGAGGCGAGCAGTACTTC.

This clone was recorded once. This chain connects TRBV18 to TRBJ2-3; possibly TRBD2 for D (6 bases). V was trimmed by 6 bases and J by 3 bases, leaving 10 bases between them. CDR1 and CDR2 (germline): KGHSH, LQKENI. The CDR3 runs 13 residues. CDR3 bases: TGTGCCAGCTCTGGCGGGGTGACAGATACGCAGTATTTT. This sequence encodes CASSGGVTDTQYF.

The rearrangement joins TRBV27 to TRBJ2-5; the match to TRBD1 covers 7 bases. The CDR3 loop spans 14 amino acids. The junction had 5 bases not matched to a gene; V was cut back by 4 bases and J by 3 bases. Germline CDR1 reads MNHEY; CDR2 reads SMNVEV (reference sequence). CDR3 sequence reads: CASSSPGTEETQYF. CDR3 nucleotide sequence: TGTGCCAGCAGTTCTCCCGGGACAGAAGAGACCCAGTACTTC.

The rearrangement links TRBV7-6 to TRBJ2-7; 9 bases align to TRBD2. The germline V gene has CDR1 SGHVS and CDR2 FNYEAQ. V dropped 0 bases and J dropped 6; count of bases not matched to a gene: 6. This CDR3 has 15 amino acids. The CDR3 DNA is TGTGCCAGCAGCTTAGCCACCCTAGCGGGGCCCGAGCAGTACTTC. Translated: CASSLATLAGPEQYF.

This chain connects TRBV6-5 to TRBJ2-6, with D perhaps TRBD1 (5 bases). The V end was cut by 6 bases, the J end by 0 bases, with 9 bases between. Germline V gene lookup returns CDR1 MNHEY and CDR2 SVGAGI. The CDR3 runs 15 residues. The DNA of the CDR3 is TGTGCCAGCAGGATAGGGGACTCTGGGGCCAACGTCCTGACTTTC. Its translation: CASRIGDSGANVLTF.

J is TRBJ2-1 and V is TRBV4-2; 10 bases map to TRBD2. With 2 bases clipped from V and 5 bases from J, the junction kept 6 bases outside the gene matches. The CDR3 extends over 16 amino acids. In germline, CDR1 is LGHNA, CDR2 YNFKEQ. The CDR3 protein is CASSQKTSGINNEQFF. CDR3 nucleotides: TGTGCCAGCAGCCAAAAAACTAGCGGGATTAACAATGAGCAGTTCTTC.